Below are 12 T cell receptor beta chains sequenced from a single sample in a study of CD8 T cells in ankylosing spondylitis. TCRdb ran MiXCR on the 5' RACE reads and lists one entry per CDR3 protein. The table shows more than 150,000 distinct CDR3 sequences, with 10% to 15% occurring only once. The sequenced material came from blood, either unsorted or a sorted T cell fraction (not recorded which). The source of these receptors is a female donor with ankylosing spondylitis or in good health (not recorded which).

This clonotype was found many times. The CDR3, as DNA: TGTGCCAGCTACAGCAACTATGGCTACACCTTC. This sequence encodes CASYSNYGYTF. The V call is TRBV12-3 or TRBV12-4, the J call TRBJ1-2, with D unresolved. The V gene lost 8 bases and the J gene lost 2 bases, with 6 bases spanning the gap. This CDR3 has 11 residues.

This clonotype was seen a handful of times. This chain links TRBV11-2 with TRBJ2-1, with 10 bases fitting TRBD2. Trimming at V came to 5 bases and at J to 10 bases, leaving 2 bases not matched to a gene. Germline CDR1 reads SGHAT; CDR2 reads FQNNGV. CDR3 length: 12 amino acids. CDR3 sequence: CASSHSGREQFF. For the CDR3, the DNA is TGTGCCAGCAGCCATAGCGGGAGGGAGCAGTTCTTC.

There are many counts of this clonotype. The V gene is TRBV5-4, the J gene TRBJ2-1; D is perhaps TRBD1 or TRBD2 (5 bases each). The germline gives CDR1 SGHNT, CDR2 YYREEE (reference sequence). V lost 0 bases and J 6 bases, leaving 13 bases between the germline ends. The length of the CDR3 is 15 residues. The CDR3 sequence: CASSLGRVGSNEQFF. The CDR3 DNA reads as TGTGCCAGCAGCTTGGGCAGGGTTGGGAGCAATGAGCAGTTCTTC.

This CDR3 reads CASSRPGSSNEKLFF. DNA of the CDR3: TGTGCCAGCAGTCGCCCGGGGAGTTCTAATGAAAAACTGTTTTTT. The gene calls are TRBV28 and TRBJ1-4, with D unclear. The CDR3 sequence is 15 residues long. Germline CDR1 MDHEN, CDR2 SYDVKM. V gave up 5 bases and J gave up 3 bases, with 13 bases separating them.

This clonotype was observed many times. This chain connects TRBV6-1 to TRBJ1-5; D unresolved. CDR3 length: 15 residues. Trimming cost V 7 bases and J 3 bases, with 16 bases left between them. Germline CDR1 reads MNHNS; CDR2 reads SASEGT. The CDR3 region is CASNEGFPINQPQHF. CDR3 nucleotide sequence: TGTGCCAGCAACGAGGGTTTTCCCATCAATCAGCCCCAGCATTTT.

At least ten counts were recorded for this clonotype. The chain employs TRBV27 and TRBJ2-1; the D gene is possibly TRBD2 (5 bases). The CDR3 sequence is 12 residues long. Trimming removed 6 bases at V and 7 bases at J, with 10 bases between. Germline V gene sequence: CDR1 MNHEY, CDR2 SMNVEV (reference sequence). In DNA, the CDR3 is TGTGCCAGCAGCTTCTCGGGGAATGAGCAGTTCTTC. It yields the protein CASSFSGNEQFF.

This clonotype came up many times. This chain uses TRBV6-1 with TRBJ2-3; TRBD2 is a possible D gene (7 bases). V shed 6 bases and J shed 5 bases, with 21 bases lying between them. From germline, CDR1 is MNHNS and CDR2 SASEGT. There are 16 residues in the CDR3. CDR3 loop: CASSPVRGGPRDTQYF. The CDR3 DNA sequence: TGTGCCAGCAGCCCCGTGAGGGGGGGACCGAGAGATACGCAGTATTTT.

The table lists this clonotype with many counts. V gene TRBV29-1 combines with J gene TRBJ1-1; D is undetermined. This CDR3 is 11 amino acids long. Per germline, CDR1 SQVTM and CDR2 ANQGSEA. V was cut by 6 bases and J by 6 bases, with 11 bases left in between. CDR3 DNA: TGCAGCGTAGATGACCGAGCTGAAGCTTTCTTT. Amino acid sequence: CSVDDRAEAFF.

This clonotype was seen at least ten times. The chain carries TRBV4-1 and TRBJ2-1, with D uncertain. CDR3 length equals 16 residues. V lost 4 bases and J 0 bases, leaving 13 bases between the germline ends. The V gene's germline CDR1 is MGHRA and CDR2 YSYEKL. The CDR3 DNA reads as TGCGCCAGCAGCCTCCCATCGGCGAGCTCCTACAATGAGCAGTTCTTC. As protein: CASSLPSASSYNEQFF.

This clonotype appeared many times. The chain uses TRBV5-1 and TRBJ1-5; D is unclear. CDR3 size: 16 residues. Germline-derived CDR1 and CDR2 are SGHRS and YFSETQ. V lost 0 bases and J lost 2, with 12 bases in between. DNA of the CDR3: TGCGCCAGCAGCTTGGCTCCGGCCGGGGGCAATCAGCCCCAGCATTTT. Translating it yields CASSLAPAGGNQPQHF.

At least ten counts were recorded for this clonotype. The rearrangement joins TRBV5-6 to TRBJ1-5, with TRBD1 matching 7 bases. Germline V gene data show CDR1 as SGHDT and CDR2 as YYEEEE. J lost 1 base, V lost 7 bases, and 8 bases had no gene match. The CDR3 totals 15 residues. CDR3 region: CASRKGARSNQPQHF. CDR3 nucleotides: TGTGCCAGCCGAAAGGGGGCGCGGAGCAATCAGCCCCAGCATTTT.

This clonotype has ten or more counts. The chain links TRBV21-1 to TRBJ2-7; TRBD2, the D gene given by the table, was not confirmed from the DNA. TRBV21-1 is described as a pseudogene. CDR3 length: 16 residues. The CDR3 here is CASSKVWEGRAYEQYF. CDR3 DNA sequence: TGTGCCAGCAGCAAAGTATGGGAGGGACGTGCCTACGAGCAGTACTTC.